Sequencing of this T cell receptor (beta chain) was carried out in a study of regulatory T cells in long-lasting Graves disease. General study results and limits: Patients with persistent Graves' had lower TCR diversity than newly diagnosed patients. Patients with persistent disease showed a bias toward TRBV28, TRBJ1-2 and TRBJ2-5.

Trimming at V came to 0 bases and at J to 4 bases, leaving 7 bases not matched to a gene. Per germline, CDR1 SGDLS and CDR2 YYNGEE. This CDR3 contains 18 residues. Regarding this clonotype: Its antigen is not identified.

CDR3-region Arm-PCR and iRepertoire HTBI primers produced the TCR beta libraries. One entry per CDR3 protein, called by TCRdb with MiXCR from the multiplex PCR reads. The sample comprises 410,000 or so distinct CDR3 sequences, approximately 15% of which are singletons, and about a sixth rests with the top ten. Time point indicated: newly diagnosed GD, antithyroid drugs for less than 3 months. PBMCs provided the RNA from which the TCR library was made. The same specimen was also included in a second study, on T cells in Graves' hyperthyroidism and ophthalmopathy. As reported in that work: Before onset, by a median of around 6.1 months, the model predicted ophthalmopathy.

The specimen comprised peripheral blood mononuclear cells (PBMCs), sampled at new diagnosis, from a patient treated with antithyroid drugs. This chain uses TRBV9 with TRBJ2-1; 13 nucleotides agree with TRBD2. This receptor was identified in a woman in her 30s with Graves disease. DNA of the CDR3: TGTGCCAGCAGCGTAGGGGCGGGACTAGCGGGAAGGTACAATGAGCAGTTCTTC. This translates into CASSVGAGLAGRYNEQFF.